This T cell receptor (beta chain) was sequenced for a study of shared clonotypes between healthy human individuals. On the study more broadly: CD8 memory received one plate per donor, CD8 naive two, CD4 memory three and CD4 naive three. Notes on the study in general: Few donors limited the genetic and exposure-history diversity represented.

The CDR3 runs 14 residues. Trimming removed 4 bases from V and 3 bases from J; junction bases left unmatched: 4. Germline loops: CDR1 SQVTM, CDR2 ANQGSEA. The count of this clone is one. Its antigen is not identified. Sequencing used immunoSEQ multiplex PCR; TCRdb keeps in-frame clones, though not all of them. In the table there are 2 million to 2.5 million clones, roughly 92% of which are singletons. The clonotype comes from a man between 18 and 35 years old in good health. Some clones in this sample may be carry-over from other donors' samples. The V and J genes are TRBV29-1 and TRBJ1-5, with TRBD1 matching 9 bases. Sequences were obtained from naive CD4+ T cells from PBMCs. Subset indicated: CD45RA+ positively selected. CDR3 region: CSVAGTGHNQPQHF. In DNA form, the CDR3 reads TGCAGCGTTGCCGGGACAGGGCACAATCAGCCCCAGCATTTT.